The clone carrying this TCR beta chain has at least ten counts. The sample comes from a study of quantifying T cell responses using KT2 cells. Study-wide context: cDNA was made from DNase-treated RNA using alpha and beta constant primers.

From germline, CDR1 is SQVTM and CDR2 ANQGSEA. The CDR3 runs 13 residues. Trimming removed 0 bases from V and 1 base from J, with 7 bases in between. Each cDNA got a UMI-containing oligo ligated at its 3' end. An equimolar mix of RC1.1 and RC1.2 primed the beta chain across TRBC1 and TRBC2. TCRdb recomputed calls from the UMI-ligation and nested PCR reads with MiXCR, one row per CDR3 protein. The data contain under 35,000 distinct CDR3 sequences, roughly 7.2% of them singletons. V usage is TRBV29-1 and J usage is TRBJ2-7, with D uncertain. The receptor comes from a human donor. Sequencing used PBMCs spiked with cells of the T cell clone KT2. The CDR3 loop is CSVEDLGSYEQYF. The CDR3, as DNA: TGCAGCGTTGAAGATCTGGGATCCTACGAGCAGTACTTC.